Shown below are 25 T cell receptor beta chains from a single sample sequenced in a study of cytotoxic CD8 clonotypes in ibrutinib-treated CLL. TCRdb keeps only in-frame clones here, not all; method: immunoSEQ multiplex PCR. Seen here are about 140,000 clones, approximately 80% observed once, and the top ten hold roughly 7.6%. This specimen was PBMCs, taken after 36 months of ibrutinib treatment. All receptors derive from a human donor with chronic lymphocytic leukemia.

The rearrangement joins TRBV4-2 to TRBJ2-3, with no clear D. This CDR3 spans 12 amino acids. Deletions cut 0 bases from V and 2 bases from J, with 0 bases between. CDR1 is LGHNA, CDR2 YNFKEQ, per germline. The DNA of the CDR3 is TGTGCCAGCAGCCAAGACACAGATACGCAGTATTTT. Its translation: CASSQDTDTQYF.

J is TRBJ2-3 and V is TRBV30; 12 nucleotides line up with TRBD2. The junction had 2 bases not matched to a gene; V was cut back by 2 bases and J by 5 bases. CDR3 size: 14 residues. The germline CDR1 and CDR2 sequences are GTSNPN and SVGIG (reference sequence). CDR3 in DNA: TGTGCCTGGAGTCTAGCGGGAGGGGTAGATACGCAGTATTTT. Protein sequence: CAWSLAGGVDTQYF.

J is TRBJ2-3 and V is TRBV28; 8 nucleotides agree with TRBD1. The CDR3 is made up of 15 amino acids. J gave up 2 bases and V 6 bases, and 7 bases lay outside the gene matches. Germline V lookup: CDR1 MDHEN, CDR2 SYDVKM. The CDR3 is CASSPGQGFTDTQYF. Here the CDR3 DNA reads TGTGCCAGCAGCCCTGGACAGGGATTCACAGATACGCAGTATTTT.

V usage is TRBV6-4 and J usage is TRBJ2-4; 9 positions agree with TRBD2. The CDR3 covers 17 residues. Trimming at V came to 2 bases and at J to 0 bases, leaving 5 bases not matched to a gene. Germline V CDR1 and CDR2: MRHNA, SNTAGT. The chain's CDR3 is CASSDTLAGRAKNIQYF. For the CDR3, the DNA is TGTGCCAGCAGTGACACCCTAGCGGGGAGAGCCAAAAACATTCAGTACTTC.

The rearrangement uses TRBV20-1 and TRBJ2-7; D is perhaps TRBD2 (5 bases). The CDR3 is 11 amino acids. The germline V gene has CDR1 DFQATT and CDR2 SNEGSKA (reference sequence). Trimming left V 3 bases short and J 3 bases short, with 6 bases between. The CDR3 sequence is CSASGVYEQYF. The CDR3, as DNA: TGCAGTGCTAGCGGGGTCTACGAGCAGTACTTC.

This chain connects TRBV7-3 to TRBJ2-7, with a weak D call TRBD1 (5 bases). Trimming removed 3 bases from V and 3 bases from J, with 9 bases in between. The length of the CDR3 is 13 residues. CDR1 SGHTA and CDR2 FQGTGA come from the germline V gene. This CDR3 reads CASSLGRDYEQYF. The DNA for the CDR3 is TGTGCCAGCAGCTTGGGCAGGGACTACGAGCAGTACTTC.

The V call is TRBV29-1, the J call TRBJ2-3; either TRBD1 or TRBD2 may supply D (5 bases each). Trimming cost V 4 bases and J 3 bases, with 14 bases left between them. Germline V gene lookup returns CDR1 SQVTM and CDR2 ANQGSEA. This CDR3 is built from 14 residues. In DNA, the CDR3 is TGCAGCGTTGTTCGACAGACGGGAACAGATACGCAGTATTTT. Protein sequence: CSVVRQTGTDTQYF.

The V call is TRBV5-6, the J call TRBJ1-5; tentative D call: TRBD1 (5 bases). The CDR3 consists of 17 residues. Trimming stripped 4 bases from V and 3 bases from J, with 20 bases between. Per germline, CDR1 SGHDT and CDR2 YYEEEE. DNA of the CDR3: TGTGCCAGCAGCGGGGGAGCGGGGAGGGCCTTCAATCAGCCCCAGCATTTT. It encodes CASSGGAGRAFNQPQHF.

J is TRBJ1-1 and V is TRBV5-1; D is undetermined. CDR3 length: 14 amino acids. With 1 base removed from V and 1 base from J, the gap between germline ends came to 8 bases. Germline-derived CDR1 and CDR2 are SGHRS and YFSETQ. In DNA, the CDR3 is TGCGCCAGCAGCTTGTGGCTACGGAACACTGAAGCTTTCTTT. It translates to CASSLWLRNTEAFF. The full variable domain, its missing parts supplied by reference TRBV5-1 and TRBJ1-1, is KAGVTQTPRYLIKTRGQQVTLSCSPISGHRSVSWYQQTPGQGLQFLFEYFSETQRNKGNFPGRFSGRQFSNSRSEMNVSTLELGDSALYLCASSLWLRNTEAFFGQGTRLTVV.

V gene TRBV30 combines with J gene TRBJ2-7; D possibly matches TRBD1 or TRBD2 (6 bases each). CDR1 and CDR2 from the germline V gene are GTSNPN and SVGIG (reference sequence). Trimming stripped 0 bases from V and 2 bases from J, with 11 bases between. The CDR3 has 14 amino acids. The CDR3: CAWSVRGGPYEQYF. CDR3 bases: TGTGCCTGGAGTGTACGAGGGGGGCCCTACGAGCAGTACTTC.

J is TRBJ2-1 and V is TRBV4-1, with TRBD2 matching 8 bases. This CDR3 is built from 13 residues. Germline CDR1 is MGHRA and CDR2 is YSYEKL. V dropped 2 bases and J dropped 14; count of bases not matched to a gene: 8. As DNA, the CDR3 is TGCGCCAGCAGCCAACTGGGACTAGTGGTTAAGTTCTTC. This sequence encodes CASSQLGLVVKFF.

The chain has TRBV28 and TRBJ1-2; D uncertain. CDR3 length: 11 amino acids. Germline V gene data show CDR1 as MDHEN and CDR2 as SYDVKM. The germline V and J ends were trimmed by 5 bases and 3 bases, with 4 bases remaining between them. CDR3 region: CASSEDYGYTF. CDR3 sequence (DNA): TGTGCCAGCAGTGAGGACTATGGCTACACCTTC.

This clone has only one observation. This chain connects TRBV6-5 to TRBJ2-7, with D tentatively TRBD1 (5 bases). V lost 7 bases to trimming and J lost 6 bases, with 10 bases between them. The CDR3 is made up of 11 amino acids. Looked up from germline, CDR1 is MNHEY and CDR2 is SVGAGI. CDR3 nucleotides: TGTGCCAGCACTGTAGGGGCCGAGCAGTACTTC. Residues: CASTVGAEQYF.

The rearrangement links TRBV2 to TRBJ2-2; TRBD2 aligns across 12 bases. CDR3 length: 14 amino acids. V lost 6 bases, J lost 4 bases, and 0 bases stayed unmatched. Looked up from germline, CDR1 is SNHLY and CDR2 is FYNNEI. CDR3 protein: CASRGLAGTGELFF. CDR3 DNA: TGTGCCAGCAGGGGACTAGCGGGCACCGGGGAGCTGTTTTTT.

V gene TRBV9 combines with J gene TRBJ2-1; 11 nucleotides align to TRBD2. The V segment lost 3 bases and the J segment 10 bases; nucleotides outside the gene matches: 12. There are 16 residues in the CDR3. CDR1 SGDLS and CDR2 YYNGEE come from the germline V gene. The DNA for the CDR3 is TGTGCCAGCAGCGCCCTCTTAGCGGGAGGGAGGGTGGAGCAGTTCTTC. Translation: CASSALLAGGRVEQFF. Together with reference TRBV9 and TRBJ2-1, the CDR3 gives the full variable domain: DSGVTQTPKHLITATGQRVTLRCSPRSGDLSVYWYQQSLDQGLQFLIQYYNGEERAKGNILERFSAQQFPDLHSELNLSSLELGDSALYFCASSALLAGGRVEQFFGPGTRLTVL.

The V gene is TRBV4-2, the J gene TRBJ1-2; the D gene is possibly TRBD1 (5 bases). CDR1 LGHNA and CDR2 YNFKEQ come from the germline V gene. Trimming shortened V by 4 bases and J by 6 bases, and 15 bases separated the two germline ends. This CDR3 has 14 residues. The CDR3 DNA reads as TGTGCCAGCAGCCGAGACTCCCGGGGGGATGGCTACACCTTC. It translates to CASSRDSRGDGYTF.

The rearrangement joins TRBV28 to TRBJ2-7; D is perhaps TRBD2 (6 bases). V was clipped by 6 bases and J by 3 bases, with 9 bases between them. CDR3 size: 12 residues. CDR1 and CDR2 (germline): MDHEN, SYDVKM. As DNA, the CDR3 is TGTGCCAGCAGGGAAGCGGGCTACGAGCAGTACTTC. The encoded protein is CASREAGYEQYF.

In its sample, this clone was seen once. The rearrangement joins TRBV6-5 to TRBJ2-5; possible D gene TRBD2, 6 bases. Per the germline V gene, CDR1 is MNHEY and CDR2 is SVGAGI. The V gene lost 2 bases and the J gene lost 4 bases, with 14 bases spanning the gap. CDR3 length: 15 residues. CDR3 in amino acids: CASSYPWASAETQYF. In DNA form, the CDR3 reads TGTGCCAGCAGTTACCCCTGGGCTAGCGCAGAGACCCAGTACTTC.

This rearrangement joins TRBV9 to TRBJ2-2; the D gene is possibly TRBD1 (6 bases). CDR3 length: 16 amino acids. Trimming took off 4 bases at V and 10 bases at J, with 23 bases between the two ends. Germline values: CDR1 SGDLS, CDR2 YYNGEE. Here the CDR3 reads CASSPPVGALVVELFF. CDR3 bases: TGTGCCAGCAGCCCCCCCGTGGGGGCTCTAGTGGTGGAGCTGTTTTTT.

This clone is judged medium-sized. The chain uses TRBV4-1 and TRBJ2-7; D is possibly TRBD2 (6 bases). The germline V gene encodes CDR1 MGHRA and CDR2 YSYEKL. The CDR3 is 14 amino acids. Trimming stripped 2 bases from V and 6 bases from J, with 14 bases between. The CDR3 DNA reads TGCGCCAGCAGCCAATTTCGACTAGTCACCGAGCAGTACTTC. Translation gives CASSQFRLVTEQYF.

This sequence joins TRBV18 and TRBJ2-1, with 13 bases that match TRBD2. This CDR3 has 19 amino acids. V dropped 6 bases and J dropped 1; count of bases not matched to a gene: 12. Per germline, CDR1 KGHSH and CDR2 LQKENI. CDR3: CASSQGLAGRIGSYNEQFF. DNA of the CDR3: TGTGCCAGCTCGCAGGGACTAGCGGGAAGGATCGGGTCCTACAATGAGCAGTTCTTC.

The chain couples TRBV30 to TRBJ2-5; 12 nucleotides align to TRBD1. The CDR3 totals 15 residues. V lost 5 bases to trimming and J lost 1 base; unmatched junction nucleotides: 5. Germline V CDR1 and CDR2: GTSNPN, SVGIG (reference sequence). The DNA of the CDR3 is TGTGCCTGGGCCCGGGACAGGGGGCTCCAAGAGACCCAGTACTTC. As protein: CAWARDRGLQETQYF.

This chain uses TRBV10-3 with TRBJ1-3; D is perhaps TRBD1 (5 bases). This CDR3 is 16 amino acids long. Trimming left V 6 bases short and J 0 bases short, with 15 bases between. Germline V gene data show CDR1 as ENHRY and CDR2 as SYGVKD. The CDR3 nucleotides read TGTGCCATCAGAGACCCGGGACTGAGCTCTGGAAACACCATATATTTT. It encodes CAIRDPGLSSGNTIYF.

The CDR3 DNA follows: TGTGCCAGCAGTTACCGGGGAGCAGGGCCTCATGGCTACACCTTC. Translating gives CASSYRGAGPHGYTF. V is TRBV6-5 and J is TRBJ1-2; D perhaps matches TRBD1 (5 bases). Trimming cost V 2 bases and J 6 bases, with 16 bases left between them. This CDR3 region has 15 residues. Germline CDR1 is MNHEY and CDR2 is SVGAGI.

This chain links TRBV15 with TRBJ2-4; 9 bases line up with TRBD1. From germline, CDR1 is LNHNV and CDR2 YYDKDF (reference sequence). This CDR3 has 16 amino acids. V gave up 0 bases and J gave up 6 bases; unmatched junction bases: 6. Written as DNA, the CDR3 is TGTGCCACCAGCAGAGATCCGGGACAGGGCTCAAACATTCAGTACTTC. This gives the protein CATSRDPGQGSNIQYF.